Detailed here is one TCR beta chain. The CDR3 loop spans 13 amino acids. Some 34,000 genome equivalents of blood DNA were amplified for TRB. This sample stems from a study of T cell clusters in autoimmune cytopenias. One tube held mixed TRB-A and TRB-B primer pools for touch-down PCR. Each CDR3 protein gets one entry in TCRdb, which reprocessed the multiplex PCR reads and gives no DNA. The ten most abundant clones cover approximately 26% of a sample with 5,000 to 5,500 distinct CDR3 sequences. Sequenced material: peripheral blood. This sequence was found in a human donor with an autoimmune cytopenia or autoimmune hepatitis (not recorded which). The chain joins TRBV12-3 or TRBV12-4 to TRBJ2-3; without DNA, the TCRdb call of TRBD2 cannot be checked. This CDR3 reads CASTGGSTDTQYF.